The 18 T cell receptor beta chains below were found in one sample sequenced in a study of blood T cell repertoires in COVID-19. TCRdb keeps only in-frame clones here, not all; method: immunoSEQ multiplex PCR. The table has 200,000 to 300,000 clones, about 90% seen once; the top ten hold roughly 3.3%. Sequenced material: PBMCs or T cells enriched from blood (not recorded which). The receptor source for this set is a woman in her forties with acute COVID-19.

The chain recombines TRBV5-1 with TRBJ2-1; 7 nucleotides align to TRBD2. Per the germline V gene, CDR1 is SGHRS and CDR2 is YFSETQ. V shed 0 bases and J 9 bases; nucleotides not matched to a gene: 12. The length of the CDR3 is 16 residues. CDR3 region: CASSLVATSLWSEQFF. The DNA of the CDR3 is TGCGCCAGCAGCTTGGTCGCGACTAGCCTATGGAGTGAGCAGTTCTTC.

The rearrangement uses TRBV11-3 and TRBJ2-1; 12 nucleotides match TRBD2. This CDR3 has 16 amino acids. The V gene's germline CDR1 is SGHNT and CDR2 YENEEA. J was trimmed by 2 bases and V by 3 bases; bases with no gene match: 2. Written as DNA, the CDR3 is TGTGCCAGCAGCTTCGGACTAGCGGGGACCTACAATGAGCAGTTCTTC. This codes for CASSFGLAGTYNEQFF.

This chain's CDR3 is CSASASVDTQYF. The DNA for the CDR3 is TGCAGTGCTAGTGCTAGCGTAGATACGCAGTATTTT. This sequence joins TRBV20-1 and TRBJ2-3, with D tentatively TRBD2 (6 bases). CDR1 and CDR2 (germline): DFQATT, SNEGSKA (reference sequence). V lost 3 bases and J 5 bases, leaving 9 bases between the germline ends. The length of the CDR3 is 12 residues.

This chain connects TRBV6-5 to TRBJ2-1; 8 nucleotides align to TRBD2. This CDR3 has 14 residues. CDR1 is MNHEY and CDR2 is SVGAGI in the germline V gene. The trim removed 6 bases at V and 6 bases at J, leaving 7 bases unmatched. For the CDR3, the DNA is TGTGCCAGCAGACCGGGACTAGACGGCAATGAGCAGTTCTTC. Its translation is CASRPGLDGNEQFF.

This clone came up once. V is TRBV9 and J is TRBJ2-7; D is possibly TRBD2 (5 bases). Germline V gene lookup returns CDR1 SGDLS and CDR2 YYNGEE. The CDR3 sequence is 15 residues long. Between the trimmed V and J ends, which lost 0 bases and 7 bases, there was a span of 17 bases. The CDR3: CASSVGLGGPQEQYF. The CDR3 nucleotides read TGTGCCAGCAGCGTAGGTTTAGGAGGCCCCCAGGAGCAGTACTTC.

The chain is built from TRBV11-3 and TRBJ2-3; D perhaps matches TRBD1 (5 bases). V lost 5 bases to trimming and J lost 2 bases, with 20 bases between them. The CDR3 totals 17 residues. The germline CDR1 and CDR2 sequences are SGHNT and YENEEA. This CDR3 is CASSPSTRGAITDTQYF. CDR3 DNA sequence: TGTGCCAGCAGCCCTTCGACACGTGGGGCCATCACAGATACGCAGTATTTT. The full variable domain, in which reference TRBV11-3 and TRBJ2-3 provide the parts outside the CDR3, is EAGVVQSPRYKIIEKKQPVAFWCNPISGHNTLYWYLQNLGQGPELLIRYENEEAVDDSQLPKDRFSAERLKGVDSTLKIQPAELGDSAVYLCASSPSTRGAITDTQYFGPGTRLTVL.

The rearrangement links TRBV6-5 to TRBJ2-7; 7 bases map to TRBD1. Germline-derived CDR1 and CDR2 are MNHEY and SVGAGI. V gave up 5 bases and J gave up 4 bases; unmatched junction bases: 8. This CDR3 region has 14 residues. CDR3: CASSQTGDTYEQYF. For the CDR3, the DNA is TGTGCCAGCAGTCAAACAGGGGACACGTACGAGCAGTACTTC.

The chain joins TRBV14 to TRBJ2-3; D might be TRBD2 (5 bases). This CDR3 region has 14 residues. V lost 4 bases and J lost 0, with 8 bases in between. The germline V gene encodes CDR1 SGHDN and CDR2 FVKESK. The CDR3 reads CASSPGLSTDTQYF. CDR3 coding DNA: TGTGCCAGCAGCCCAGGACTCAGCACAGATACGCAGTATTTT. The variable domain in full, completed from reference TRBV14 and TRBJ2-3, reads EAGVTQFPSHSVIEKGQTVTLRCDPISGHDNLYWYRRVMGKEIKFLLHFVKESKQDESGMPNNRFLAERTGGTYSTLKVQPAELEDSGVYFCASSPGLSTDTQYFGPGTRLTVL.

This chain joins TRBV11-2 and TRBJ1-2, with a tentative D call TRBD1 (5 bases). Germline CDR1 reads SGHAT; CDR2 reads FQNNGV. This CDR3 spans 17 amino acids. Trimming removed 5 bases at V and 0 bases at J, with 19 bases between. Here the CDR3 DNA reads TGTGCCAGCAGCCCCCGTACAGGTCCTTCCACTAACTATGGCTACACCTTC. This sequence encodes CASSPRTGPSTNYGYTF.

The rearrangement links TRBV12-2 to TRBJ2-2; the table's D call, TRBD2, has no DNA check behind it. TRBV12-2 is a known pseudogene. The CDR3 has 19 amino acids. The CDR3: CASRLNPLRCGRNTGELFF. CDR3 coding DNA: TGTGCAAGTCGCTTAAACCCGCTTCGGTGCGGGAGGAACACCGGGGAGCTGTTTTTT.

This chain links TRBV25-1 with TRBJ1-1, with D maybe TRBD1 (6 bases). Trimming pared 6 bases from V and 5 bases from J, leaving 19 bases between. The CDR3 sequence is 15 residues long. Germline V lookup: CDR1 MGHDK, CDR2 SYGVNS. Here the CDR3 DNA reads TGTGCCAGCAGGGGGGACGGATCTAGGGGGACTGAAGCTTTCTTT. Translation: CASRGDGSRGTEAFF.

The CDR3 spells CASSFSGGGETQYF. The CDR3 nucleotides read TGTGCCAGCAGCTTTAGCGGGGGCGGGGAGACCCAGTACTTC. The chain uses TRBV5-4 and TRBJ2-5, with TRBD2 matching 9 bases. The CDR3 length is 14 residues. The trim removed 2 bases at V and 5 bases at J, leaving 4 bases unmatched. The germline V gene encodes CDR1 SGHNT and CDR2 YYREEE (reference sequence).

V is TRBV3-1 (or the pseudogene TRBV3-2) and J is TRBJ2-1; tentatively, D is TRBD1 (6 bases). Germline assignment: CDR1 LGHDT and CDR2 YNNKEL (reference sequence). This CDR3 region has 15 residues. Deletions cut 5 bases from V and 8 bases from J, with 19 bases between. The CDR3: CASSSTGLGRDEQFF. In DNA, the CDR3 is TGTGCCAGCAGCTCTACAGGGCTAGGGCGGGATGAGCAGTTCTTC.

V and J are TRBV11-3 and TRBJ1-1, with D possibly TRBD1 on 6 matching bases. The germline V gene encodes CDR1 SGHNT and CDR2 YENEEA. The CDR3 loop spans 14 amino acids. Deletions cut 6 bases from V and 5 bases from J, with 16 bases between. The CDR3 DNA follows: TGTGCCAGCAGACCACCAGGGGATGGGACTGAAGCTTTCTTT. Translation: CASRPPGDGTEAFF. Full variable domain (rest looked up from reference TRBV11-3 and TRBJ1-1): EAGVVQSPRYKIIEKKQPVAFWCNPISGHNTLYWYLQNLGQGPELLIRYENEEAVDDSQLPKDRFSAERLKGVDSTLKIQPAELGDSAVYLCASRPPGDGTEAFFGQGTRLTVV.

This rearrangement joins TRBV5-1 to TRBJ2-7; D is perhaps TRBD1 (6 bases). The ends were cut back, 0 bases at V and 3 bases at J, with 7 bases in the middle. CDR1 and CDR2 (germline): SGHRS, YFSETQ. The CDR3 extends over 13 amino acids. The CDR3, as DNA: TGCGCCAGCAGCTTGGGGGGGCTCTACGAGCAGTACTTC. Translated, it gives CASSLGGLYEQYF. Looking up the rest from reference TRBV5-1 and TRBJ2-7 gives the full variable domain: KAGVTQTPRYLIKTRGQQVTLSCSPISGHRSVSWYQQTPGQGLQFLFEYFSETQRNKGNFPGRFSGRQFSNSRSEMNVSTLELGDSALYLCASSLGGLYEQYFGPGTRLTVT.

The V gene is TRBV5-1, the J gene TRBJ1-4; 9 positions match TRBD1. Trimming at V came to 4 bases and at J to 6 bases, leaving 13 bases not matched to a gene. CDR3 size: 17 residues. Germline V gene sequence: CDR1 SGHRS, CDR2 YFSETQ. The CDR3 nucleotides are TGCGCCAGCAGCCCGATGGGCGACCGGACAGGGGATGAAAAACTGTTTTTT. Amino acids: CASSPMGDRTGDEKLFF.

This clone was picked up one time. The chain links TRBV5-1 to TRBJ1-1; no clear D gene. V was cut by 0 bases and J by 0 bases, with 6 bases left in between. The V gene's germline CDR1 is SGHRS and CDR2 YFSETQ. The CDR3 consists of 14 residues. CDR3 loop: CASSLVQMNTEAFF. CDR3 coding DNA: TGCGCCAGCAGCTTGGTACAGATGAACACTGAAGCTTTCTTT. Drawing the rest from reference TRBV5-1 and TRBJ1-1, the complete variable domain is KAGVTQTPRYLIKTRGQQVTLSCSPISGHRSVSWYQQTPGQGLQFLFEYFSETQRNKGNFPGRFSGRQFSNSRSEMNVSTLELGDSALYLCASSLVQMNTEAFFGQGTRLTVV.

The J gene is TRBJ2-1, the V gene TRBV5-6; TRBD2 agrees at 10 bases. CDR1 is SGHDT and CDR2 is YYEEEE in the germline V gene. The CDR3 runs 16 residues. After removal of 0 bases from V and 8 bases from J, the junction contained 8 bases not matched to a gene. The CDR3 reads CASSLAIAGGSDEQFF. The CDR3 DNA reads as TGTGCCAGCAGCTTGGCCATAGCGGGAGGATCCGATGAGCAGTTCTTC.